These 30 T cell receptor beta chains share one sample of origin, sequenced in a study of T cells in Graves' hyperthyroidism and ophthalmopathy. Template material for amplifying TCR beta CDR3 regions consisted of RNA transcripts. Carried out on the TCR CDR3, a first-round RT-PCR used the HTBI primer set. Via MiXCR, TCRdb re-called the multiplex PCR reads, giving one row per CDR3 protein. The sample lists over 350,000 distinct CDR3 sequences, 14% to 15% occurring once. The sample comprised blood. The receptors here all came from a man younger than 30 with Graves' ophthalmopathy.

V usage is TRBV19 and J usage is TRBJ2-3; D tentatively fits TRBD1 or TRBD2 (6 bases each). The CDR3 length is 13 residues. V was shortened by 11 bases and J by 1 base, with 13 bases between the two germline ends. Germline V gives CDR1 LNHDA, CDR2 SQIVND (reference sequence). In DNA, the CDR3 is TGTGCCTCGAAGGGGGAGGGCACAGATACGCAGTATTTT. Translated, it gives CASKGEGTDTQYF. Combining the CDR3 with reference TRBV19 and TRBJ2-3 gives the whole variable domain DGGITQSPKYLFRKEGQNVTLSCEQNLNHDAMYWYRQDPGQGLRLIYYSQIVNDFQKGDIAEGYSVSREKKESFPLTVTSAQKNPTAFYLCASKGEGTDTQYFGPGTRLTVL.

The rearrangement links TRBV12-3 or TRBV12-4 to TRBJ1-1; D perhaps matches TRBD1 (5 bases). Trimming cost V 6 bases and J 3 bases, with 17 bases left between them. The CDR3 totals 15 residues. The CDR3 loop is CASSASGAGDTEAFF. CDR3 coding DNA: TGTGCCAGCAGCGCCTCCGGGGCCGGGGACACTGAAGCTTTCTTT.

This clonotype was seen ten or more times. The chain recombines TRBV7-2 with TRBJ2-5, with D possibly matching TRBD2 (5 bases). Deletions cut 8 bases from V and 7 bases from J, with 11 bases between. Germline values: CDR1 SGHTA, CDR2 FQGNSA. The CDR3 sequence is 11 residues long. CDR3 nucleotides: TGTGCCAGCTCCCTGAGCGGGACCCAGTACTTC. This gives the protein CASSLSGTQYF.

The chain combines TRBV6-1 with TRBJ1-2; no clear D gene. The V end was cut by 3 bases, the J end by 3 bases, with 8 bases between. The CDR3 spans 13 residues. Germline V gene sequence: CDR1 MNHNS, CDR2 SASEGT. The CDR3 bases are TGTGCCAGCAGTGAGCAGGCGCACTATGGCTACACCTTC. This encodes CASSEQAHYGYTF.

This clonotype was found many times. V and J are TRBV7-9 and TRBJ2-5, with a tentative D call TRBD2 (6 bases). The germline V gene encodes CDR1 SEHNR and CDR2 FQNEAQ (reference sequence). Trimming removed 5 bases at V and 12 bases at J, with 19 bases between. The CDR3 totals 13 residues. The CDR3 spells CASSPSSRAGKYF. CDR3 bases: TGTGCCAGCAGCCCCTCGAGTCGGGCGGGGAAGTACTTC.

Only one count was recorded for this clonotype. A much more abundant neighbour one base away suggests this may be a read error. V is TRBV18 and J is TRBJ1-2; D possibly corresponds to TRBD1 (6 bases). The length of the CDR3 is 11 residues. Germline loops: CDR1 KGHSH, CDR2 LQKENI. CDR3 nucleotides: TGTGCCTGCCGACAGGCCGATGGCTACGCCTTC. Its translation is CACRQADGYAF.

This clonotype was found many times. The J gene is TRBJ2-5, the V gene TRBV7-2; 9 bases map to TRBD2. There are 16 residues in the CDR3. The J segment lost 4 bases and the V segment lost 2 bases, leaving 8 bases of the junction unmatched. CDR1 SGHTA and CDR2 FQGNSA come from the germline V gene. CDR3 nucleotides: TGTGCCAGCAGCTTAAATGGAGCGGGAGGAGGAGAGACCCAGTACTTC. This gives the protein CASSLNGAGGGETQYF.

A word on this clonotype: The junction departs from the called germline gene at one end, perhaps through a read error. The chain couples TRBV5-1 to TRBJ1-1; 7 positions match TRBD1. Germline loops: CDR1 SGHRS, CDR2 YFSETQ. CDR3 length: 15 residues. The CDR3: CASSWNTGVNSEAFF. CDR3 nucleotide sequence: TGCGCCAGCAGCTGGAACACAGGGGTGAACTCTGAAGCTTTCTTT. Full variable domain (remainder filled in from reference TRBV5-1 and TRBJ1-1): KAGVTQTPRYLIKTRGQQVTLSCSPISGHRSVSWYQQTPGQGLQFLFEYFSETQRNKGNFPGRFSGRQFSNSRSEMNVSTLELGDSALYLCASSWNTGVNSEAFFGQGTRLTVV.

The V gene is TRBV10-3, the J gene TRBJ2-4; 11 positions match TRBD1. The CDR3 length is 15 residues. J lost 2 bases, V lost 6 bases, and 3 bases had no gene match. CDR1 is ENHRY, CDR2 SYGVKD, per germline. The CDR3 protein is CAISRDRGSKNIQYF. The CDR3 bases are TGTGCCATCAGCCGGGACAGGGGGTCCAAAAACATTCAGTACTTC.

This clonotype occurred many times. The V and J genes are TRBV4-1 and TRBJ2-1; tentatively, D is TRBD2 (6 bases). The V gene's germline CDR1 is MGHRA and CDR2 YSYEKL. CDR3 length: 14 residues. The V gene lost 0 bases and the J gene lost 6 bases, with 9 bases spanning the gap. The CDR3 DNA is TGCGCCAGCAGCCAAGATTCCGGGGGCAATGAGCAGTTCTTC. Translation: CASSQDSGGNEQFF.

This clonotype was picked up a small number of times. The chain links TRBV28 to TRBJ2-7, with 7 bases matching TRBD2. This CDR3 region has 14 residues. The J segment lost 2 bases and the V segment lost 3 bases, leaving 4 bases of the junction unmatched. CDR1 MDHEN and CDR2 SYDVKM come from the germline V gene. This chain's CDR3 is CASSFLSGPYEQYF. DNA for the CDR3: TGTGCCAGCAGTTTTCTTAGCGGGCCCTACGAGCAGTACTTC.

CDR3 in amino acids: CSARDTRPSGSGEQFF. The CDR3 DNA follows: TGCAGTGCTAGAGATACGAGGCCTAGCGGGAGTGGAGAGCAGTTCTTC. The chain is built from TRBV20-1 and TRBJ2-1; TRBD2 agrees at 10 bases. Germline CDR1 DFQATT, CDR2 SNEGSKA (reference sequence). J gave up 10 bases and V 0 bases, and 12 bases lay outside the gene matches. The CDR3 consists of 16 residues.

The sample holds many counts of this clonotype. The J gene is TRBJ1-5, the V gene TRBV2, with 9 nucleotides matching TRBD1. Germline CDR1 and CDR2: SNHLY and FYNNEI. Trimming cost V 4 bases and J 3 bases; bases outside gene matches: 7. The CDR3 runs 16 residues. The DNA for the CDR3 is TGTGCCAGCAGTGTCGCCGGGACAGGGACCAATCAGCCCCAGCATTTT. This gives the protein CASSVAGTGTNQPQHF.

This clonotype occurred many times. V gene TRBV20-1 combines with J gene TRBJ2-3; D assignment may be TRBD1 or TRBD2 (5 bases each). The CDR3 spans 13 residues. Germline CDR1 and CDR2: DFQATT and SNEGSKA (reference sequence). The germline V and J ends were trimmed by 1 base and 6 bases, with 11 bases remaining between them. This CDR3 reads CSARALEGDTQYF. The CDR3 DNA is TGCAGTGCTAGAGCACTAGAGGGGGATACGCAGTATTTT.

The chain combines TRBV15 with TRBJ2-7; the D call may be TRBD1 or TRBD2 (5 bases each). The CDR3 length is 13 residues. Germline V gene sequence: CDR1 LNHNV, CDR2 YYDKDF (reference sequence). V shed 0 bases and J shed 10 bases, with 13 bases lying between them. The CDR3 DNA follows: TGTGCCACCAGCAGAGATAGAGGGGCCCCACAGTACTTC. As protein: CATSRDRGAPQYF. The full variable domain, its missing parts supplied by reference TRBV15 and TRBJ2-7, is DAMVIQNPRYQVTQFGKPVTLSCSQTLNHNVMYWYQQKSSQAPKLLFHYYDKDFNNEADTPDNFQSRRPNTSFCFLDIRSPGLGDTAMYLCATSRDRGAPQYFGPGTRLTVT.

As to this clonotype: A much larger clone sits a single nucleotide away, making a read error possible. This chain connects TRBV2 to TRBJ2-7, with a tentative D call TRBD1 (6 bases). V shed 7 bases and J shed 1 base, with 8 bases lying between them. CDR1 is SNHLY, CDR2 FYNNEI, per germline. The CDR3 has 12 amino acids. The CDR3 region is CASTGQSYEQYF. CDR3 nucleotide sequence: TGTGCCAGCACTGGACAGTCCTACGAGCAGTACTTC. The full variable domain, with the rest looked up from reference TRBV2 and TRBJ2-7, is EPEVTQTPSHQVTQMGQEVILRCVPISNHLYFYWYRQILGQKVEFLVSFYNNEISEKSEIFDDQFSVERPDGSNFTLKIRSTKLEDSAMYFCASTGQSYEQYFGPGTRLTVT.

This clonotype was observed many times. The CDR3 sequence: CSAMAGNQPQHF. The CDR3 coding sequence is TGCAGTGCTATGGCCGGGAATCAGCCCCAGCATTTT. V and J are TRBV20-1 and TRBJ1-5; no firm D call. This CDR3 comprises 12 residues. V was cut by 4 bases and J by 4 bases, with 8 bases left in between. Germline V gene lookup returns CDR1 DFQATT and CDR2 SNEGSKA (reference sequence).

This clonotype has at least ten counts. The J gene is TRBJ2-1, the V gene TRBV3-1; 12 nucleotides match TRBD2. J lost 3 bases, V lost 4 bases, and 4 bases had no gene match. The CDR3 is made up of 16 amino acids. Looked up from germline, CDR1 is LGHDT and CDR2 is YNNKEL (reference sequence). Here the CDR3 reads CASSRALAGGYNEQFF. The CDR3, as DNA: TGTGCCAGCAGCCGTGCACTAGCGGGAGGCTACAATGAGCAGTTCTTC.

V and J are TRBV4-1 and TRBJ2-7, with D hard to call. CDR1 is MGHRA, CDR2 YSYEKL, per germline. The CDR3 covers 17 residues. V dropped 1 base and J dropped 3 bases, with 19 bases sitting between them. The CDR3 nucleotides are TGCGCCAGCAGCCAAGGGCCCGCTGGGGTGGGGAACTACGAGCAGTACTTC. This translates into CASSQGPAGVGNYEQYF.

The J gene is TRBJ2-5, the V gene TRBV7-9; a weak D match, TRBD2 (6 bases). The CDR3 length is 15 residues. Trimming removed 2 bases from V and 2 bases from J, with 12 bases in between. Germline CDR1 reads SEHNR; CDR2 reads FQNEAQ (reference sequence). CDR3 coding DNA: TGTGCCAGCAGCTTATTAGGAGGGAGTCAAGAGACCCAGTACTTC. Translating gives CASSLLGGSQETQYF.

This clonotype was seen ten or more times. The chain links TRBV6-1 to TRBJ1-2; 8 bases align to TRBD1. Germline CDR1 and CDR2: MNHNS and SASEGT. The CDR3 totals 13 residues. The junction had 7 bases not matched to a gene; V was cut back by 6 bases and J by 7 bases. As DNA, the CDR3 is TGTGCCAGCAGGATCCAGGGGGCGGGTGGCTACACCTTC. Its protein product is CASRIQGAGGYTF.

The chain carries TRBV28 and TRBJ2-1; 9 nucleotides agree with TRBD1. Germline CDR1 is MDHEN and CDR2 is SYDVKM. V shed 6 bases, J shed 5 bases, and the junction held 11 bases outside the gene matches. This CDR3 is built from 16 residues. This chain's CDR3 is CASSPTSGTGNNEQFF. The DNA for the CDR3 is TGTGCCAGCAGCCCCACCTCCGGGACAGGGAACAATGAGCAGTTCTTC. The complete variable domain, with remaining parts taken from reference TRBV28 and TRBJ2-1, reads DVKVTQSSRYLVKRTGEKVFLECVQDMDHENMFWYRQDPGLGLRLIYFSYDVKMKEKGDIPEGYSVSREKKERFSLILESASTNQTSMYLCASSPTSGTGNNEQFFGPGTRLTVL.

This clonotype was seen a few times. This chain links TRBV25-1 with TRBJ1-1; tentatively, D is TRBD1 (5 bases). V gave up 6 bases and J gave up 5 bases, with 13 bases separating them. Germline assignment: CDR1 MGHDK and CDR2 SYGVNS. The CDR3 runs 13 residues. In DNA, the CDR3 is TGTGCCAGCAGCCGACAGTCCGGGACTGAAGCTTTCTTT. This translates into CASSRQSGTEAFF.

This clonotype was observed many times. This sequence joins TRBV27 and TRBJ1-1; a possible D gene is TRBD1 (5 bases). The CDR3 has 12 amino acids. Germline CDR1 reads MNHEY; CDR2 reads SMNVEV (reference sequence). V was shortened by 6 bases and J by 5 bases, with 10 bases between the two germline ends. This chain's CDR3 is CASSSDRTEAFF. CDR3 nucleotides: TGTGCCAGCAGCTCAGACAGAACTGAAGCTTTCTTT.

This clonotype was counted once. The V call is TRBV7-9, the J call TRBJ2-5, with 9 bases matching TRBD2. The CDR3 spans 16 residues. The germline V gene encodes CDR1 SEHNR and CDR2 FQNEAQ (reference sequence). The ends lost 2 bases at V and 4 bases at J; junction bases unmatched: 8. CDR3 loop: CASSLKSSGALETQYF. The CDR3, as DNA: TGTGCCAGCAGCTTAAAATCTAGCGGGGCGTTAGAGACCCAGTACTTC.

This clonotype was found many times. The rearrangement joins TRBV18 to TRBJ1-5; no reliable D call. Trimming left V 2 bases short and J 7 bases short, with 9 bases between. This CDR3 comprises 13 residues. Germline V gene lookup returns CDR1 KGHSH and CDR2 LQKENI. Here the CDR3 reads CASSPFYGQPQHF. Written as DNA, the CDR3 is TGTGCCAGCTCACCATTTTACGGGCAGCCCCAGCATTTT.

This clonotype occurred many times. V and J are TRBV6-6 and TRBJ2-7, with D perhaps being TRBD1 or TRBD2 (6 bases each). CDR3 length: 15 residues. V was shortened by 0 bases and J by 5 bases, with 14 bases between the two germline ends. CDR1 and CDR2 (germline): MNHNY, SVGAGI (reference sequence). The CDR3 loop is CASSYSGGVPHEQYF. In DNA form, the CDR3 reads TGTGCCAGCAGTTACTCGGGGGGCGTGCCTCACGAGCAGTACTTC.

This clonotype was counted many times. J is TRBJ2-7 and V is TRBV12-3 or TRBV12-4; TRBD2 aligns across 9 bases. This CDR3 contains 16 residues. Unmatched junction bases numbered 6, after V lost 1 base and J lost 2 bases. CDR3 region: CASSLGLAGSAYEQYF. The DNA of the CDR3 is TGTGCCAGCAGTTTAGGGCTAGCGGGGTCGGCCTACGAGCAGTACTTC.

In this sample, this clonotype turned up a few times. The chain employs TRBV9 and TRBJ2-3; TRBD2 matches at 11 bases. CDR1 and CDR2 from the germline V gene are SGDLS and YYNGEE. The J segment lost 5 bases and the V segment lost 0 bases, leaving 8 bases of the junction unmatched. The CDR3 runs 17 residues. CDR3 sequence: CASSVDFSGGAGDTQYF. CDR3 coding DNA: TGTGCCAGCAGCGTAGATTTTAGCGGGGGGGCAGGAGATACGCAGTATTTT.

There are a few counts of this clonotype. The genes are TRBV9 and TRBJ1-2; TRBD1 agrees at 8 bases. CDR1 SGDLS and CDR2 YYNGEE come from the germline V gene. CDR3 length: 14 residues. V lost 2 bases and J lost 2; bases outside the gene matches: 2. CDR3 protein: CASSVGTGNYGYTF. The CDR3, as DNA: TGTGCCAGCAGCGTGGGGACAGGCAACTATGGCTACACCTTC.